These 28 T cell receptor beta chains were sequenced from one sample in a study of Tregs in tolerant kidney transplant recipients. Assay used: immunoSEQ multiplex PCR; TCRdb lists only in-frame clones, some missing. The profile shows 80,000 or so clones, roughly 90% of them singletons. The nonmyeloablative bone marrow transplants came from related graft donors, with transient mixed chimerism. The material was CD4+ T cells from blood (PBMCs), obtained 24 months after the transplant. These receptors were obtained from a human patient who received a combined kidney and bone marrow transplant. Some T cells may have come from the graft donor.

The chain uses TRBV19 and TRBJ2-7; 9 positions agree with TRBD1. V lost 3 bases to trimming and J lost 4 bases; unmatched junction nucleotides: 7. CDR1 is LNHDA, CDR2 SQIVND, per germline (reference sequence). CDR3 length: 15 residues. CDR3 protein: CASSILLDRGYEQYF. The CDR3 nucleotides read TGTGCCAGTAGTATCCTTTTGGACAGGGGTTACGAGCAGTACTTC. Full variable domain (remainder filled in from reference TRBV19 and TRBJ2-7): DGGITQSPKYLFRKEGQNVTLSCEQNLNHDAMYWYRQDPGQGLRLIYYSQIVNDFQKGDIAEGYSVSREKKESFPLTVTSAQKNPTAFYLCASSILLDRGYEQYFGPGTRLTVT.

The chain recombines TRBV11-1 with TRBJ2-3, with 15 bases matching TRBD2. CDR1 is SGHAT, CDR2 FQDESV, per germline (reference sequence). CDR3 length: 19 residues. V lost 5 bases to trimming and J lost 0 bases; unmatched junction nucleotides: 9. This CDR3 reads CASSKGLAGGGPSTDTQYF. CDR3 coding DNA: TGTGCCAGCAGCAAGGGACTAGCGGGGGGTGGCCCTAGCACAGATACGCAGTATTTT.

This chain uses TRBV10-3 with TRBJ2-7; 12 positions agree with TRBD2. Germline CDR1 is ENHRY and CDR2 is SYGVKD. The CDR3 totals 14 residues. V was clipped by 6 bases and J by 3 bases; unmatched bases: 3. The CDR3 protein is CAIRPTSGSYEQYF. The CDR3, as DNA: TGTGCCATCAGACCGACTAGCGGGAGCTACGAGCAGTACTTC.

The chain has TRBV19 and TRBJ2-5, with 9 nucleotides matching TRBD1. The CDR3 sequence is 15 residues long. The V segment lost 3 bases and the J segment 3 bases; nucleotides outside the gene matches: 5. Germline V gene lookup returns CDR1 LNHDA and CDR2 SQIVND (reference sequence). The CDR3 DNA reads as TGTGCCAGTAGTATCACCGGGACAGGGAAAGAGACCCAGTACTTC. Its protein product is CASSITGTGKETQYF.

This clone was seen once. The J gene is TRBJ1-1, the V gene TRBV4-3; unclear D gene. The ends were cut back, 0 bases at V and 3 bases at J, with 8 bases in the middle. This CDR3 comprises 14 residues. Germline V gene data show CDR1 as LGHNA and CDR2 as YSLEER. The chain's CDR3 is CASSQESMYTEAFF. The DNA for the CDR3 is TGCGCCAGCAGCCAAGAGAGCATGTACACTGAAGCTTTCTTT.

Only a few counts were recorded for this clone. This chain links TRBV6-5 with TRBJ1-3, with D possibly being TRBD1 (6 bases). The V end lost 6 bases, the J end lost 2 bases, and 14 bases lay between the germline ends. The germline V gene encodes CDR1 MNHEY and CDR2 SVGAGI. The CDR3 sequence is 15 residues long. CDR3 DNA: TGTGCCAGCAGCGCGGCAGGGGCGCCTGGAAACACCATATATTTT. This codes for CASSAAGAPGNTIYF.

CDR3 protein: CASSRTQGGGYTF. The CDR3 coding sequence is TGTGCCAGCAGTCGAACTCAGGGTGGCGGCTACACCTTC. The rearrangement uses TRBV28 and TRBJ1-2; tentatively, D is TRBD1 (5 bases). Germline V CDR1 and CDR2: MDHEN, SYDVKM. This CDR3 spans 13 amino acids. Trimming took 5 bases from V and 8 from J, leaving 15 bases between them.

The chain recombines TRBV29-1 with TRBJ2-5, with TRBD1 identical over 7 bases. The CDR3 is 14 amino acids. The J segment lost 5 bases and the V segment lost 5 bases, leaving 11 bases of the junction unmatched. Germline lookup yields CDR1 SQVTM and CDR2 ANQGSEA. The CDR3 spells CSVPDRLLEETQYF. Here the CDR3 DNA reads TGCAGCGTTCCGGACAGGCTCTTAGAGGAGACCCAGTACTTC. Combining the CDR3 with reference TRBV29-1 and TRBJ2-5 gives the whole variable domain SAVISQKPSRDICQRGTSLTIQCQVDSQVTMMFWYRQQPGQSLTLIATANQGSEATYESGFVIDKFPISRPNLTFSTLTVSNMSPEDSSIYLCSVPDRLLEETQYFGPGTRLLVL.

The chain joins TRBV11-3 to TRBJ1-1; possibly TRBD1 for D (5 bases). This CDR3 comprises 14 residues. The germline V and J ends were trimmed by 8 bases and 4 bases, with 17 bases remaining between them. Germline V lookup: CDR1 SGHNT, CDR2 YENEEA. The CDR3 loop is CASLRRGYSTEAFF. CDR3 nucleotide sequence: TGTGCCAGCCTCCGACGGGGGTACAGCACTGAAGCTTTCTTT. Full variable domain (outside the CDR3, taken from reference TRBV11-3 and TRBJ1-1): EAGVVQSPRYKIIEKKQPVAFWCNPISGHNTLYWYLQNLGQGPELLIRYENEEAVDDSQLPKDRFSAERLKGVDSTLKIQPAELGDSAVYLCASLRRGYSTEAFFGQGTRLTVV.

The chain uses TRBV7-6 and TRBJ2-5; tentatively, D is TRBD1 (7 bases). In germline, CDR1 is SGHVS, CDR2 FNYEAQ. The CDR3 is made up of 15 amino acids. V was pared by 1 base and J by 3 bases, with 12 bases between. The CDR3 coding sequence is TGTGCCAGCAGCTTAGGCGGGACAGTGGAAGAGACCCAGTACTTC. Amino acids: CASSLGGTVEETQYF.

The chain couples TRBV4-1 to TRBJ1-1; D possibly corresponds to TRBD1 (6 bases). The ends were cut back, 2 bases at V and 5 bases at J, with 9 bases in the middle. CDR1 is MGHRA, CDR2 YSYEKL, per germline. The CDR3 spans 13 residues. CDR3 bases: TGCGCCAGCAGCCAATGGGGGCTGACTGAAGCTTTCTTT. This gives the protein CASSQWGLTEAFF.

The chain has TRBV4-3 and TRBJ2-1, with D hard to call. The germline V gene has CDR1 LGHNA and CDR2 YSLEER. The CDR3 runs 16 residues. V gave up 3 bases and J gave up 5 bases, with 17 bases separating them. The CDR3, as DNA: TGCGCCAGCAGCCACCTTAGGCAGGTGGGCAACAATGAGCAGTTCTTC. This codes for CASSHLRQVGNNEQFF.

The gene calls are TRBV7-3 and TRBJ1-1, with 9 bases fitting TRBD1. CDR1 is SGHTA and CDR2 is FQGTGA in the germline V gene. This CDR3 region has 15 residues. Trimming cost V 5 bases and J 5 bases; bases outside gene matches: 9. The CDR3 sequence: CASSPAGTGWTEAFF. In DNA form, the CDR3 reads TGTGCCAGCAGCCCAGCTGGGACAGGGTGGACTGAAGCTTTCTTT.

This clone was seen only once. V gene TRBV28 combines with J gene TRBJ1-2, with 7 bases identical to TRBD1. Germline V gene sequence: CDR1 MDHEN, CDR2 SYDVKM. The J segment lost 8 bases and the V segment lost 6 bases, leaving 12 bases of the junction unmatched. This CDR3 spans 14 amino acids. In DNA, the CDR3 is TGTGCCAGCAGAGACCCGACAGGGTTCAACGGCTACACCTTC. The encoded protein is CASRDPTGFNGYTF.

V gene TRBV18 combines with J gene TRBJ1-6; possible D gene TRBD1, 5 bases. The CDR3 consists of 14 residues. Germline lookup yields CDR1 KGHSH and CDR2 LQKENI. V shed 3 bases and J shed 10 bases, with 13 bases lying between them. The CDR3 here is CASSPEGQGSPLHF. DNA of the CDR3: TGTGCCAGCTCACCGGAGGGCCAGGGATCACCCCTCCACTTT.

Turning to this clone: A read error may produce the germline difference seen at one junction end. Other DNA sequences in the sample encode the same CDR3. The genes are TRBV7-2 and TRBJ1-6, with TRBD1 matching 7 bases. Germline lookup yields CDR1 SGHTA and CDR2 FQGNSA. There are 15 residues in the CDR3. Here the CDR3 DNA reads TGTGCCAGCAGCTTAGCGGTCAGGGGGGATTCCCCCCTCCACTTT. As protein: CASSLAVRGDSPLHF.

The chain employs TRBV5-4 and TRBJ2-7; 8 positions agree with TRBD2. V lost 4 bases and J lost 3; bases outside the gene matches: 6. Germline loops: CDR1 SGHNT, CDR2 YYREEE (reference sequence). The CDR3 has 14 residues. The CDR3 loop reads CASSLRGALYEQYF. DNA of the CDR3: TGTGCCAGCAGCCTGCGGGGGGCCCTCTACGAGCAGTACTTC.

This chain connects TRBV5-1 to TRBJ1-2, with TRBD1 identical over 10 bases. The CDR3 loop spans 14 amino acids. V was pared by 0 bases and J by 8 bases, with 4 bases of the junction left unmatched. Germline loops: CDR1 SGHRS, CDR2 YFSETQ. CDR3 sequence: CASSLDRDRGGYTF. The DNA of the CDR3 is TGCGCCAGCAGCTTGGATCGGGACAGGGGAGGCTACACCTTC.

The J gene is TRBJ1-5, the V gene TRBV18, with D hard to call. From germline, CDR1 is KGHSH and CDR2 LQKENI. CDR3 length: 13 amino acids. Between the trimmed V and J ends, which lost 4 bases and 0 bases, there was a span of 4 bases. As DNA, the CDR3 is TGTGCCAGCTCACTATATAGCAATCAGCCCCAGCATTTT. It yields the protein CASSLYSNQPQHF.

The rearrangement links TRBV19 to TRBJ1-2; D remains ambiguous. The V gene lost 5 bases and the J gene lost 5 bases, with 12 bases spanning the gap. Germline loops: CDR1 LNHDA, CDR2 SQIVND (reference sequence). The CDR3 runs to 13 residues. The CDR3 bases are TGTGCCAGTAGTGGCCTCCCCTCATATGGCTACACCTTC. Encoded protein: CASSGLPSYGYTF.

This clone showed up just once. This chain joins TRBV5-8 and TRBJ1-1, with D possibly being TRBD1 (5 bases). V was shortened by 0 bases and J by 3 bases, with 9 bases between the two germline ends. This CDR3 region has 14 residues. The germline V gene has CDR1 SGHTS and CDR2 YDEGEE. CDR3 sequence: CASSLGQTYTEAFF. CDR3 nucleotide sequence: TGTGCCAGCAGCTTGGGACAGACGTACACTGAAGCTTTCTTT. The whole variable domain, remainder taken from reference TRBV5-8 and TRBJ1-1, is EAGVTQSPTHLIKTRGQQATLRCSPISGHTSVYWYQQALGLGLQFLLWYDEGEERNRGNFPPRFSGRQFPNYSSELNVNALELEDSALYLCASSLGQTYTEAFFGQGTRLTVV.

This chain connects TRBV7-2 to TRBJ2-1; 10 bases fit TRBD2. Trimming removed 5 bases from V and 7 bases from J; junction bases left unmatched: 8. The CDR3 consists of 15 residues. Germline CDR1 is SGHTA and CDR2 is FQGNSA. CDR3 nucleotides: TGTGCCAGCAGCAATCTAGCGGGGGTGGTGAATGAGCAGTTCTTC. Amino acids: CASSNLAGVVNEQFF.

The V and J genes are TRBV7-2 and TRBJ1-1; 8 nucleotides agree with TRBD1. The J segment lost 3 bases and the V segment lost 3 bases, leaving 3 bases of the junction unmatched. CDR1 and CDR2 from the germline V gene are SGHTA and FQGNSA. The CDR3 runs to 14 residues. The CDR3 here is CASSLTGEDTEAFF. CDR3 sequence (DNA): TGTGCCAGCAGCTTGACAGGGGAGGACACTGAAGCTTTCTTT. Supplemented by reference TRBV7-2 and TRBJ1-1, the full variable domain reads GAGVSQSPSNKVTEKGKDVELRCDPISGHTALYWYRQSLGQGLEFLIYFQGNSAPDKSGLPSDRFSAERTGGSVSTLTIQRTQQEDSAVYLCASSLTGEDTEAFFGQGTRLTVV.

The rearrangement links TRBV11-3 to TRBJ2-1, with a weak D call TRBD2 (5 bases). The CDR3 runs 14 residues. The V end was cut by 3 bases, the J end by 5 bases, with 11 bases between. The germline V gene encodes CDR1 SGHNT and CDR2 YENEEA. CDR3 sequence: CASSFGIRDNEQFF. CDR3 sequence (DNA): TGTGCCAGCAGCTTCGGGATTAGGGACAATGAGCAGTTCTTC.

The genes are TRBV7-3 and TRBJ2-2; weak D call: TRBD2 (5 bases). The V end was cut by 2 bases, the J end by 7 bases, with 5 bases between. CDR1 is SGHTA, CDR2 FQGTGA, per germline. There are 12 residues in the CDR3. CDR3 region: CASSLRGGELFF. CDR3 nucleotides: TGTGCCAGCAGCTTACGGGGCGGGGAGCTGTTTTTT.

The chain links TRBV14 to TRBJ2-1; D uncertain. Germline V gives CDR1 SGHDN, CDR2 FVKESK. The CDR3 runs to 12 residues. The V end lost 5 bases, the J end lost 11 bases, and 13 bases lay between the germline ends. As DNA, the CDR3 is TGTGCCAGCAGCTCCCACGCCACTAAGCAGTTCTTC. Its protein is CASSSHATKQFF.

The chain combines TRBV10-1 with TRBJ2-5; 7 bases are shared with TRBD2. The CDR3 sequence is 14 residues long. J lost 5 bases, V lost 6 bases, and 9 bases had no gene match. Germline V gene lookup returns CDR1 WNHNN and CDR2 SYGVQD (reference sequence). CDR3: CASRPHLGRETQYF. The CDR3 bases are TGCGCCAGCAGACCCCACCTCGGGAGGGAGACCCAGTACTTC.

On this clone itself: Other DNA sequences of this sample code for an identical CDR3. V usage is TRBV7-9 and J usage is TRBJ1-6; D call uncertain. The V and J ends lost 2 bases and 0 bases respectively, with 11 bases between them. CDR3 size: 17 residues. Germline loops: CDR1 SEHNR, CDR2 FQNEAQ (reference sequence). The CDR3 region has the DNA TGTGCCAGCAGCTTAATGCCGGGGAGCTCCTATAATTCACCCCTCCACTTT. Protein: CASSLMPGSSYNSPLHF.